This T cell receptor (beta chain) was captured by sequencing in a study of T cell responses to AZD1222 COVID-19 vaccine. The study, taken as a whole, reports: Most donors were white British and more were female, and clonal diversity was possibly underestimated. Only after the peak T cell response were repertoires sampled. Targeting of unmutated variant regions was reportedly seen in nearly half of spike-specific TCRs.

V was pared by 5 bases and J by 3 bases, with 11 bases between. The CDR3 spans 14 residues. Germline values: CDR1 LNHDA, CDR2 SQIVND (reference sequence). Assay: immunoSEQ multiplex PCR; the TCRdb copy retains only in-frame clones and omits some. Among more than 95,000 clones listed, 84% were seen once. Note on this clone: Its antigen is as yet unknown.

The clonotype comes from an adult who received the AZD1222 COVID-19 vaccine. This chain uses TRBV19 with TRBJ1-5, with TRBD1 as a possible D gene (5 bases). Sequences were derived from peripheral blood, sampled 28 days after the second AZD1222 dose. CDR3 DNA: TGTGCCAGTAGTTGGGACGGAATCAATCAGCCCCAGCATTTT. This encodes CASSWDGINQPQHF.